Listed below are T cell receptor beta chains from one sample, sequenced in a study of T cells in Graves' hyperthyroidism and ophthalmopathy. Via MiXCR, TCRdb re-called the multiplex PCR reads, giving one row per CDR3 protein. The data show over 700,000 distinct CDR3 sequences, more than 30% seen once. Specimen: blood. Every receptor here comes from a man aged 18 to 29 with Graves' hyperthyroidism. Each CDR3 is given with its conserved first and last residue. A D gene is named only where the DNA matches it firmly. Clone sizes are given selectively: once, few, many, or a class where the clone is expanded.

D gene	V gene	J gene	clone size	CDR3 DNA	CDR3 protein
.	TRBV6-5	TRBJ1-1	.	TGTGCCAGCAGTGATCCGGGAAGCCAGGCTGAAGCTTTCTTT	CASSDPGSQAEAFF
.	TRBV29-1	TRBJ2-7	.	TGCAGCTGCATGGAGGGGGCCGGGGAGCAGTACTTC	CSCMEGAGEQYF
.	TRBV12-3/TRBV12-4	TRBJ2-7	few	TGTGCCAGCAGCTTAGGCGGACAGAACTCCTACGAGCAGTACTTC	CASSLGGQNSYEQYF
.	TRBV12-3/TRBV12-4	TRBJ2-6	.	TGTGCCAGCACCGGAGGACAGTTATACTCTGGGGCCAACGTCCTGACTTTC	CASTGGQLYSGANVLTF
.	TRBV2	TRBJ2-7	.	TGTGCCAGCAGTGAAGCTGTACTCGTTAGCTCCTACGAGCAGTACTTC	CASSEAVLVSSYEQYF
TRBD1	TRBV7-3	TRBJ1-1	.	TGTGCCAGCAGCTTAACCCCAGGGGGCGAGAGCACTGAAGCTTTCTTT	CASSLTPGGESTEAFF
.	TRBV27	TRBJ2-7	few	TGTGCCAGCAGTTTACGGGCTTACCAAAGGGAGCAGTACTTC	CASSLRAYQREQYF
.	TRBV2	TRBJ2-1	few	TGTGCCAGCAGTGCGGGCGCGGGCGGGGAGCAGTTCTTC	CASSAGAGGEQFF
TRBD2	TRBV20-1	TRBJ2-2	few	TGCAGTGCTAGAGACGCTAGCGGGAGGGACACCGGGGAGCTGTTTTTT	CSARDASGRDTGELFF
TRBD2	TRBV20-1	TRBJ2-7	.	TGCAGTGCCCTGCGGGAGGGCGGGATCTACGAGCAGTACTTC	CSALREGGIYEQYF
.	TRBV5-6	TRBJ1-4	.	TGTGCCAGCAGGCTTTGGGGGGGTGAAAAACTGTTTTTT	CASRLWGGEKLFF
.	TRBV2	TRBJ2-2	.	TGTGCCAGCAGTGAAACAGGGAGCGCCGGGGAGCTGTTTTTT	CASSETGSAGELFF
TRBD1	TRBV29-1	TRBJ1-1	many	TGCAGCGAGTTACAGGGGTTGAACACTGAAGCTTTCTTT	CSELQGLNTEAFF
TRBD1	TRBV7-9	TRBJ2-2	.	TGTGCCAGCAGCTCCCTCGACAGGGTACCGCAAACACCGGGGGAGCTGTTTTTT	CASSSLDRVPQTPGELFF
.	TRBV7-9	TRBJ1-2	many	TGTGCCAGCAGCTTAGCAAGAGGGCCGAACTGCACCTTC	CASSLARGPNCTF
TRBD2	TRBV7-2	TRBJ2-7	few	TGTGCCTCCACGGGAGGCGGGAGCTCCTACGAGCAGTACTTC	CASTGGGSSYEQYF
TRBD2	TRBV19	TRBJ2-7	few	TGTGCCAGTAGCGGACTAGCGGGGGGACCCGTCTACGAGCAGTACTTC	CASSGLAGGPVYEQYF
TRBD2	TRBV7-3	TRBJ2-7	.	TGTGCCAGCTTCCTCCCGACACGGCGGGAGAACGAGCAGTACTTC	CASFLPTRRENEQYF
.	TRBV9	TRBJ1-6	.	TGTGCCAGCAGCGTAGAGGGACGTGCTAATTCACCCCTCCACTTT	CASSVEGRANSPLHF
TRBD1	TRBV10-3	TRBJ1-5	.	TGTGCCATCACCAGGGGGGGCGAACAGCCCCAGCATTTT	CAITRGGEQPQHF
TRBD2	TRBV15	TRBJ2-7	.	TGTGCCACCAGCAGAGAACTAGCGGGAGACTACAATGAGCAGTACTTC	CATSRELAGDYNEQYF
TRBD1	TRBV7-9	TRBJ1-1	few	TGTGCCAGCAGCATACAGGGGGCGGGAGGCACTGAAGCTTTCTTT	CASSIQGAGGTEAFF
.	TRBV20-1	TRBJ2-5	.	TGCAGTGCTAGATTAAGGGGCCAAGAGACCCAGTACTTC	CSARLRGQETQYF
.	TRBV9	TRBJ1-4	many	TGTGCCAGCAGCGTAGACGGTAATGAAAAACTGTTTTTT	CASSVDGNEKLFF
TRBD1	TRBV7-2	TRBJ2-5	once	TGTGCCAGCAGCTTGGACAGGGGGCTTCAAGGGACCCAGTACTTC	CASSLDRGLQGTQYF
.	TRBV10-3	TRBJ1-5	many	TGTGCCATCAGTGAGGGGACGGGCCATCAGCCCCAGCATTTT	CAISEGTGHQPQHF
.	TRBV7-6	TRBJ2-3	.	TGTGCCAGCAGCTTAGAGGGGAACACAGATACGCAGTATTTT	CASSLEGNTDTQYF
TRBD1	TRBV7-6	TRBJ1-3	.	TGTACCAGCAGCTTAGGCCGGGACAGGGGTTACTCTGGAAACACCATATATTTT	CTSSLGRDRGYSGNTIYF
.	TRBV29-1	TRBJ2-3	.	TGCAGCGTTGGGGGCCCGGGCCTCACAGATACGCAGTATTTT	CSVGGPGLTDTQYF
TRBD1	TRBV2	TRBJ2-7	.	TGTGCCAGCACCCCGGGACAGGCAACCTACGAGCAGTACTTC	CASTPGQATYEQYF
TRBD1	TRBV10-2	TRBJ2-5	many	TGCGCCAGCAGTGCCCCTCGGGACAGGGGGCTACAGACCCAGTACTTC	CASSAPRDRGLQTQYF
.	TRBV7-9	TRBJ2-1	.	TGTGCCAGCAGCTTAACGAATGAGCAGTTCTTC	CASSLTNEQFF
.	TRBV7-8	TRBJ2-5	few	TGTGCCAGCAGCGGGACCGGGACAAATCAAGAGACCCAGTACTTC	CASSGTGTNQETQYF
.	TRBV7-9	TRBJ2-7	few	TGTGCCAGCAGCCCCACTGGTTCAGGGCGCTACGAGCAGTACTTC	CASSPTGSGRYEQYF
.	TRBV20-1	TRBJ1-5	many	TGCAGTGCTAGACCCGACCTAAGCAATCAGCCCCAGCATTTT	CSARPDLSNQPQHF
.	TRBV19	TRBJ1-6	.	TGTGCCAGCGGTCCAAGGGGGGACAATTCACCCCTCCACTTT	CASGPRGDNSPLHF
.	TRBV19	TRBJ1-5	.	TGTGCCAGTAGTATCGGACAGAGGGGGAATCAGCCCCAGCATTTT	CASSIGQRGNQPQHF
TRBD2	TRBV6-6	TRBJ2-2	.	TGTGCCAGCAGTTCCGAGCGGGGTATCACCGGGGAGCTGTTTTTT	CASSSERGITGELFF
.	TRBV5-1	TRBJ2-5	.	TGCGCCAGCAGGCTCGGCAGTCAAGAGACCCAGTACTTC	CASRLGSQETQYF
.	TRBV7-9	TRBJ1-1	.	TGTGCCAGCAGCTTAGTTGGGGATGGAAGCAGCGTAGCTTTCTTT	CASSLVGDGSSVAFF
TRBD1	TRBV4-1	TRBJ2-5	.	TGCGCCAGCAGCCAGGGACAGGGGCACGAGACCCAGTACTTC	CASSQGQGHETQYF
TRBD1	TRBV24-1	TRBJ1-2	once	TGTGCCATCAGTGACCCGACAGGGTTCGATGGCTACACCTTC	CAISDPTGFDGYTF
TRBD1	TRBV6-5	TRBJ1-1	few	TGTGCCAGCAGTTCGGAGGGGGCGAGCACTGAAGCTTTCTTT	CASSSEGASTEAFF
.	TRBV10-3	TRBJ2-7	many	TGTGCCGCTCAGGACGGCTACTACGAGCAGTACTTC	CAAQDGYYEQYF
.	TRBV11-3	TRBJ1-1	.	TGTGCCAGCAGCTTAGCGTACGGGGGAACTGAAGCTTTCTTT	CASSLAYGGTEAFF
.	TRBV28	TRBJ2-2	.	TGTGCCACCGAAAAGAACTCCGGGGAGCTGTTTTTT	CATEKNSGELFF
.	TRBV7-9	TRBJ1-2	few	TGTGCCAGCAGCTTTGGGGGGGCGGATGGCTACACCTTC	CASSFGGADGYTF
.	TRBV2	TRBJ2-7	many	TGTGCCAGCACTGAAGATCGGTACCGAATGTACGAGCAGTACTTC	CASTEDRYRMYEQYF